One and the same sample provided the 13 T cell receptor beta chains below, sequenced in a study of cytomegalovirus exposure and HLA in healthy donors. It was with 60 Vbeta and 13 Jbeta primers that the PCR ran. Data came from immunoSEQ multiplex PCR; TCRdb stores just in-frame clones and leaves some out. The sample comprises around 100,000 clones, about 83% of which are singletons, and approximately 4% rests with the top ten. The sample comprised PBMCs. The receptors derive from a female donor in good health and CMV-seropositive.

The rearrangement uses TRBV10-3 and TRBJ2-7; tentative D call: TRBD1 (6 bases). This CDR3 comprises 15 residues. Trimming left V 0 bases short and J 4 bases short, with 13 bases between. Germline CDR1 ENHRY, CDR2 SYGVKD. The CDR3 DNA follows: TGTGCCATCAGTGAGTCGAGTCAGGGGACATACGAGCAGTACTTC. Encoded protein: CAISESSQGTYEQYF.

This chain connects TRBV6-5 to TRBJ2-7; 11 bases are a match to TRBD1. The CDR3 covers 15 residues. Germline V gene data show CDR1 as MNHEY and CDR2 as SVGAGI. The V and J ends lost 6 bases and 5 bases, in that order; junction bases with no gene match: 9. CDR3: CASSLGQGALNEQYF. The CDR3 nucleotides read TGTGCCAGCAGCCTCGGACAGGGGGCTTTAAACGAGCAGTACTTC.

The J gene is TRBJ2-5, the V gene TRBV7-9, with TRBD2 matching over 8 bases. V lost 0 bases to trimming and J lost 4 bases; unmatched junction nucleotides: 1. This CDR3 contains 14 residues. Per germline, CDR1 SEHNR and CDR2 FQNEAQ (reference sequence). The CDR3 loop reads CASSLAAGVETQYF. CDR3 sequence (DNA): TGTGCCAGCAGCTTAGCAGCGGGGGTAGAGACCCAGTACTTC.

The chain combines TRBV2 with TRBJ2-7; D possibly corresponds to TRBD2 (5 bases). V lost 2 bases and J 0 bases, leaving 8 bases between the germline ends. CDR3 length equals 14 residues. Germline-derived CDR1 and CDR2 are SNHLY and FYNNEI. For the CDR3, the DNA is TGTGCCAGCAGTGAAAGCGGAGGCTCCTACGAGCAGTACTTC. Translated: CASSESGGSYEQYF.

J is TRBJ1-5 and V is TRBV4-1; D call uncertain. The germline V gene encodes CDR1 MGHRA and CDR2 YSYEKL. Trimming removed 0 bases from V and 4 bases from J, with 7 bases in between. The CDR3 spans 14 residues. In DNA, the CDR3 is TGCGCCAGCAGCCAAGATCTTCGGAATCAGCCCCAGCATTTT. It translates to CASSQDLRNQPQHF.

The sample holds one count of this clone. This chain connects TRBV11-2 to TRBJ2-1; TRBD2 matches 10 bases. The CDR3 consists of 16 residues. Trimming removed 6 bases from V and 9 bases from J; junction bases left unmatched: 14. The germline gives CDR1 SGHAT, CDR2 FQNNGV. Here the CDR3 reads CASRALAGMRGGEQFF. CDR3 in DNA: TGTGCCAGCAGAGCACTAGCGGGAATGCGGGGGGGTGAGCAGTTCTTC.

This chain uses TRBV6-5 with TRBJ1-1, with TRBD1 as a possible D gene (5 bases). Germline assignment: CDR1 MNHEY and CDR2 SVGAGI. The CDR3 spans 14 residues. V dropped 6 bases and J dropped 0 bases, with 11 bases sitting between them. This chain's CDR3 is CASRGRGMNTEAFF. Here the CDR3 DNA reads TGTGCCAGCAGAGGGAGGGGAATGAACACTGAAGCTTTCTTT.

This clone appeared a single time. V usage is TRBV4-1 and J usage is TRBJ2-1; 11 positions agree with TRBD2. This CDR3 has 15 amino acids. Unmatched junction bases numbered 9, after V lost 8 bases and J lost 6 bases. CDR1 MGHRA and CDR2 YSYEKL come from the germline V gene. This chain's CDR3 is CASDRAGTSGNEQFF. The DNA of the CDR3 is TGCGCCAGCGACAGGGCGGGGACTAGCGGCAATGAGCAGTTCTTC.

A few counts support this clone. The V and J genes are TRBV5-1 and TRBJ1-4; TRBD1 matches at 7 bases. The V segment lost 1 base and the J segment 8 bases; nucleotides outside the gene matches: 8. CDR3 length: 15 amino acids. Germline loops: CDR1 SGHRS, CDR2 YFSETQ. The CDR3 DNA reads TGCGCCAGCAGCTTGCAGGACACAGGGGAAGAAAAACTGTTTTTT. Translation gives CASSLQDTGEEKLFF.

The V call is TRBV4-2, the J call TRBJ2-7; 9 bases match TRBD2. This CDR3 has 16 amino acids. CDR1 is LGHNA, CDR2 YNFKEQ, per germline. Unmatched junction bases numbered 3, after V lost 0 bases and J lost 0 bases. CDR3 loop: CASSQDASGDSYEQYF. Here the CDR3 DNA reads TGTGCCAGCAGCCAAGACGCTAGCGGGGACTCCTACGAGCAGTACTTC.

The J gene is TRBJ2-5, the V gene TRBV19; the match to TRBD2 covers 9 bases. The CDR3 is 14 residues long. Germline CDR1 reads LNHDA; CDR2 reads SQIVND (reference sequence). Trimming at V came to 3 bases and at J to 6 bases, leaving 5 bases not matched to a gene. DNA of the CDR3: TGTGCCAGTAGTATTAGTAGCGGGAGTCAGACCCAGTACTTC. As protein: CASSISSGSQTQYF.

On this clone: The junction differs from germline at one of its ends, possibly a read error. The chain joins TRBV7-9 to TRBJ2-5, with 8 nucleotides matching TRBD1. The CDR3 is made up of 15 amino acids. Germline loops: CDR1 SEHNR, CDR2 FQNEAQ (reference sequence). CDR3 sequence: CASSRRGPFGEIQYF. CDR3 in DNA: TGTGCCAGCAGCCGCAGGGGGCCCTTCGGTGAGATCCAGTACTTC.

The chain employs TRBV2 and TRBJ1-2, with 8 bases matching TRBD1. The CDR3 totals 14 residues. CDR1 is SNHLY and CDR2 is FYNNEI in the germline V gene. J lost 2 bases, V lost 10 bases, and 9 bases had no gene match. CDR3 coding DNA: TGTGCCAACCCCGACAGGGGCGCAAACTATGGCTACACCTTC. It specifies CANPDRGANYGYTF.